The sequence of this TCR beta chain was determined in a study of blood T cells in healthy people across ages. Study as a whole: Template switching captured about one barcoded beta molecule per two T cells.

This clonotype has just a few counts. Its specificity is not known. A read error may produce the germline difference seen at one junction end. It was with a sample-barcoded 5' primer and a J-beta primer mix that a second PCR of roughly 6 to 11 cycles was run. TCRdb itself ran the 5' RACE reads through MiXCR, one entry per CDR3 protein. This table holds 800,000 or so distinct CDR3 sequences, 25% found once. General study points: The study regarded diversity estimates from one million T cells as underestimates.

This CDR3 is 18 amino acids long. Germline V gene sequence: CDR1 KGHSH, CDR2 LQKENI. Separately, the same data were catalogued under a study of T cells of mothers and their children. In that study: Sequencing returned over 9 million TCR beta CDR3 reads per mother and 2.5 million to 3 million per child. Similar effects of thymic selection on TCR recombination output were recorded in related and unrelated pairs.

J is TRBJ2-5 and V is TRBV18, with 7 bases fitting TRBD2. The source material was blood. The receptor was derived from a boy younger than 18 in good health. The CDR3 loop reads CASSTPGGSPAYQETQYF. CDR3 in DNA: TGTGCCAGCTCAACACCTGGCGGGAGTCCCGCGTACCAAGAGACCCAGTACTTC.